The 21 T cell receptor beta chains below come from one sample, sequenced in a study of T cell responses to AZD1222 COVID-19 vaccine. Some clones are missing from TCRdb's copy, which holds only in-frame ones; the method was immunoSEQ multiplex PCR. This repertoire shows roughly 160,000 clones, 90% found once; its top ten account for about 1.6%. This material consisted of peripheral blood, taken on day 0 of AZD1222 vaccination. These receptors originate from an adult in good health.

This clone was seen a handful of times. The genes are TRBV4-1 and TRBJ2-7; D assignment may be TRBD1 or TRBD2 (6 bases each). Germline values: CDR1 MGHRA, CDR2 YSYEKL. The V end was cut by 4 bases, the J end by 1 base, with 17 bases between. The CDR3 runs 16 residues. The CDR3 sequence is CASSPRPPGASYEQYF. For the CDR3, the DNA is TGCGCCAGCAGCCCTCGTCCCCCGGGGGCTTCCTACGAGCAGTACTTC.

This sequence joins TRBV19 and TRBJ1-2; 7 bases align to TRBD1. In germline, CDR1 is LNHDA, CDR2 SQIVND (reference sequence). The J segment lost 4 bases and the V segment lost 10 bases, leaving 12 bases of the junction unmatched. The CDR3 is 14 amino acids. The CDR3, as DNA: TGTGCCACCCGGAACAGGGGACCCTTCTATGGCTACACCTTC. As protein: CATRNRGPFYGYTF. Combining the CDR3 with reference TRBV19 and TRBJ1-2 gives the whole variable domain DGGITQSPKYLFRKEGQNVTLSCEQNLNHDAMYWYRQDPGQGLRLIYYSQIVNDFQKGDIAEGYSVSREKKESFPLTVTSAQKNPTAFYLCATRNRGPFYGYTFGSGTRLTVV.

The CDR3 DNA follows: TGTGCCAGCAGCCAAGATTATATCAAGCAAGAGACCCAGTACTTC. Residues: CASSQDYIKQETQYF. V and J are TRBV14 and TRBJ2-5; D is undetermined. The CDR3 totals 15 residues. V dropped 0 bases and J dropped 2 bases, with 10 bases sitting between them. Germline V lookup: CDR1 SGHDN, CDR2 FVKESK. The full variable domain, completed using reference TRBV14 and TRBJ2-5, is EAGVTQFPSHSVIEKGQTVTLRCDPISGHDNLYWYRRVMGKEIKFLLHFVKESKQDESGMPNNRFLAERTGGTYSTLKVQPAELEDSGVYFCASSQDYIKQETQYFGPGTRLLVL.

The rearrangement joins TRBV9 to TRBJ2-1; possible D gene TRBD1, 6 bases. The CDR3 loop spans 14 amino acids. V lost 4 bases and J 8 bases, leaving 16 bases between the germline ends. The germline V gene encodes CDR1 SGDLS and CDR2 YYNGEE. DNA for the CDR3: TGTGCCAGCAGCTGGGACCCTGGGGGCGATGAGCAGTTCTTC. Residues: CASSWDPGGDEQFF.

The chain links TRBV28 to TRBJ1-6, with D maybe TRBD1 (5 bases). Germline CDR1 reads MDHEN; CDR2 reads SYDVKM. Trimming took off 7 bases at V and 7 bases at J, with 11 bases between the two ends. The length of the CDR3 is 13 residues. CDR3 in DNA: TGTGCCAGCACTACGGGGGACAATTCACCCCTCCACTTT. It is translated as CASTTGDNSPLHF.

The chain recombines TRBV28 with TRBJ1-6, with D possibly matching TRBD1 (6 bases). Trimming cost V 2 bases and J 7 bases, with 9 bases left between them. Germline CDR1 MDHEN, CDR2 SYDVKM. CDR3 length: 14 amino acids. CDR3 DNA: TGTGCCAGCAGTTTAGATACAGGGAATTCACCCCTCCACTTT. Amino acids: CASSLDTGNSPLHF.

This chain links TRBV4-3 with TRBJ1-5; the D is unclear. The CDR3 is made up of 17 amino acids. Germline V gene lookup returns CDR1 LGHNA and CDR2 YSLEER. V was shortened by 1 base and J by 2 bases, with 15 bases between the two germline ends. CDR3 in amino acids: CASSQVYSPYGNQPQHF. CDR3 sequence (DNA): TGCGCCAGCAGCCAAGTTTACAGCCCTTACGGCAATCAGCCCCAGCATTTT.

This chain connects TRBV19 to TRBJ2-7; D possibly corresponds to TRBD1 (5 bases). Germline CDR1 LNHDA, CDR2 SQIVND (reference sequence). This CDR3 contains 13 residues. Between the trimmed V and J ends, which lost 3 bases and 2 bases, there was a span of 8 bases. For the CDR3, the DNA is TGTGCCAGTAGTATCGCAGGGACCTACGAGCAGTACTTC. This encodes CASSIAGTYEQYF.

CDR3 region: CASSFNSGPPGELFF. The CDR3 DNA reads TGTGCCAGCAGTTTTAACAGCGGCCCTCCCGGGGAGCTGTTTTTT. The chain links TRBV28 to TRBJ2-2, with D tentatively TRBD2 (5 bases). The ends were cut back, 3 bases at V and 6 bases at J, with 14 bases in the middle. The CDR3 is 15 amino acids. Per the germline V gene, CDR1 is MDHEN and CDR2 is SYDVKM.

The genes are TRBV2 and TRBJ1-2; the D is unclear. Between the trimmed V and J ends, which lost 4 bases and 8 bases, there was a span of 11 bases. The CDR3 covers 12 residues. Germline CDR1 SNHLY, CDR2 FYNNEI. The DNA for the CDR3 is TGTGCCAGCAGTGGGGCCCCAGAGGGCTACACCTTC. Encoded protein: CASSGAPEGYTF.

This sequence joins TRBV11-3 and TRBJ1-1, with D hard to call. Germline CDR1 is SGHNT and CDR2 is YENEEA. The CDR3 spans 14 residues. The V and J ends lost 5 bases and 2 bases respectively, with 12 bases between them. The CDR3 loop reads CASSQGRTNTEAFF. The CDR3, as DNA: TGTGCCAGCAGCCAAGGCAGGACTAACACTGAAGCTTTCTTT. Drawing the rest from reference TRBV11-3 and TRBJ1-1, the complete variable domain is EAGVVQSPRYKIIEKKQPVAFWCNPISGHNTLYWYLQNLGQGPELLIRYENEEAVDDSQLPKDRFSAERLKGVDSTLKIQPAELGDSAVYLCASSQGRTNTEAFFGQGTRLTVV.

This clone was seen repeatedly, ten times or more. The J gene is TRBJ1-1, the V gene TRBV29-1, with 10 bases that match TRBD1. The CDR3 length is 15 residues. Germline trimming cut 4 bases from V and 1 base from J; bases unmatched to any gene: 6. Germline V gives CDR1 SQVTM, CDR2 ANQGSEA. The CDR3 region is CSVGDRGLSNTEAFF. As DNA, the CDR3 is TGCAGCGTTGGGGACAGGGGCCTTTCGAACACTGAAGCTTTCTTT.

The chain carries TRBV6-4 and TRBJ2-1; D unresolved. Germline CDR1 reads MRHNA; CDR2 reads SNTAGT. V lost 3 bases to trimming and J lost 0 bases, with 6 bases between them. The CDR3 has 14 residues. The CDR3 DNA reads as TGTGCCAGCAGTGATGGAAGCTCCTACAATGAGCAGTTCTTC. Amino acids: CASSDGSSYNEQFF.

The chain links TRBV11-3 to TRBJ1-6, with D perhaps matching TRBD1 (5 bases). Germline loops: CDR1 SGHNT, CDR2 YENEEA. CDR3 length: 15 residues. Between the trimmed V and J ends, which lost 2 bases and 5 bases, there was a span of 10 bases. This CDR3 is CASSLHGGNNSPLHF. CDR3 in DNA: TGTGCCAGCAGCTTACACGGGGGGAATAATTCACCCCTCCACTTT.

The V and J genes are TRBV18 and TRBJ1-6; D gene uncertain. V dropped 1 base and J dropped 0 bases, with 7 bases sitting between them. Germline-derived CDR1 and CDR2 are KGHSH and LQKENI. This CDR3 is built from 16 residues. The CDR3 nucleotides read TGTGCCAGCTCACCACAGGGAGTCTCCTATAATTCACCCCTCCACTTT. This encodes CASSPQGVSYNSPLHF. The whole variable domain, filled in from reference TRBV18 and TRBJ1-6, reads NAGVMQNPRHLVRRRGQEARLRCSPMKGHSHVYWYRQLPEEGLKFMVYLQKENIIDESGMPKERFSAEFPKEGPSILRIQQVVRGDSAAYFCASSPQGVSYNSPLHFGNGTRLTVT.

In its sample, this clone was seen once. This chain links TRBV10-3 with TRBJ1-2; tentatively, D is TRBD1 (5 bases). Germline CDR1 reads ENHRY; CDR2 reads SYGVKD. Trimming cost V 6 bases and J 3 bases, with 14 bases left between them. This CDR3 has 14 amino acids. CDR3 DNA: TGTGCCATCAGAGCCCCAGGGTACGACTATGGCTACACCTTC. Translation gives CAIRAPGYDYGYTF.

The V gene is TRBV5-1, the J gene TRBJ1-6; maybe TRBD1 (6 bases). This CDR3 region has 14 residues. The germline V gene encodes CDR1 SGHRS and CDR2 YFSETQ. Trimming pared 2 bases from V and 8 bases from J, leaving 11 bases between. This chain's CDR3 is CASSLQGVDSPLHF. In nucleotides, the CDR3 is TGCGCCAGCAGCTTACAGGGAGTGGATTCACCCCTCCACTTT.

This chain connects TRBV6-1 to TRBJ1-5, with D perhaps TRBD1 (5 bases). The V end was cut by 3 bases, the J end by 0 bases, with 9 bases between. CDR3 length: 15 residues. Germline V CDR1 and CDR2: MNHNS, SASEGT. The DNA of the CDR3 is TGTGCCAGCAGTGAGCGGGGGGATAGCAATCAGCCCCAGCATTTT. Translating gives CASSERGDSNQPQHF.

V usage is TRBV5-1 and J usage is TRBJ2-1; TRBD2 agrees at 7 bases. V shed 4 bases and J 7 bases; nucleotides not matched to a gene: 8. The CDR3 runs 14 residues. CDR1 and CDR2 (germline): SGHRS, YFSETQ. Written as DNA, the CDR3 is TGCGCCAGCAGCCAGGCCCACGGGGGGAATGAGCAGTTCTTC. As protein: CASSQAHGGNEQFF.

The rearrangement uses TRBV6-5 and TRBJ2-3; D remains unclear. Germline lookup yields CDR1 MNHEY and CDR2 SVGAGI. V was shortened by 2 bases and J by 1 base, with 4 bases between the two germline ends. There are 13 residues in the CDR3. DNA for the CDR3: TGTGCCAGCAGTTACGGGCGCACAGATACGCAGTATTTT. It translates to CASSYGRTDTQYF.

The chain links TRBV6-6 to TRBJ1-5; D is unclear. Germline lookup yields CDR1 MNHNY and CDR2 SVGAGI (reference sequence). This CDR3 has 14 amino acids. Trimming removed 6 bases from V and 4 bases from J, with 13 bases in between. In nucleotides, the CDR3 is TGTGCCAGCAGCTCTGGACGGACTAATCAGCCCCAGCATTTT. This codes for CASSSGRTNQPQHF.